This TCR beta chain emerged from a study of Tregs in tolerant kidney transplant recipients. Study-wide results and limits: Validation in larger populations is needed because few patients were studied.

Thawed PBMCs were FACS-sorted into unstimulated CD4+CD25+CD127- regulatory T cells, CD4+CD25- non-regulatory cells, CD4 and CD8 cells. Remarks on this clone: The antigen remains undetermined. One end of the junction fails to match germline, which may point to a read error. The read terminates 3 residues before the CDR3 end, so the remaining end is supplied by the germline J gene.

Clones were read by immunoSEQ multiplex PCR, and TCRdb kept only the in-frame ones, dropping some. The sample's table shows 50,000 to 65,000 clones. CDR1 and CDR2 (germline): SNHLY, FYNNEI. CDR3 length: 12 amino acids. The sample here was CD4+ T cells from blood, taken before the transplant. The rearrangement links TRBV2 to TRBJ1-2; D is unresolved. The TCR was taken from a human donor who received a combined kidney and bone marrow transplant. Incomplete CDR3 DNA: TGTGCCAGCAGGGAAGTGCGATATGGC. Its translation: CASREVRYG. The CDR3 reads in full as CASREVRYGYTF.